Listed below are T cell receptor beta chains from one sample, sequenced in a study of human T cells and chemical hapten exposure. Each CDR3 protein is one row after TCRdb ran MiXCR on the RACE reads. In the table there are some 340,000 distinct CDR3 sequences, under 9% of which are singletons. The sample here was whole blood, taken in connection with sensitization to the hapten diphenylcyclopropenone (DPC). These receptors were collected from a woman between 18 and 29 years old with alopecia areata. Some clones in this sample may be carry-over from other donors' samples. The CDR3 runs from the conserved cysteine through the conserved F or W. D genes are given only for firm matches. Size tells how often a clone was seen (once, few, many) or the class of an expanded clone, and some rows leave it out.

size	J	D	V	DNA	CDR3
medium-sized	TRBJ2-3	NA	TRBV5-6	TGTGCCAGTATCCCCCACGAACTTACAGATACGCAGTATTTT	CASIPHELTDTQYF
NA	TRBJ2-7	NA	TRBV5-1	TGCGCCAGCAGCTTGCAAGCGGACCGCGAGGGTGAGCAGTACTTC	CASSLQADREGEQYF
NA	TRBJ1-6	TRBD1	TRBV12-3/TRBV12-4	TGTGCCAGCAGTTCCCCGGACAGGAGGGTTAATTCACCCCTCCACTTT	CASSSPDRRVNSPLHF
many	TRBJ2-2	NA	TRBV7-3	TGTGCCAGCAGACTAATGGCAGGGACCGGGGAGCTGTTTTTT	CASRLMAGTGELFF
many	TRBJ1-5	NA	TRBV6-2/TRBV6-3	TGTGCCAGCAGTTACGAGGAGGTTCAGCCCCAGCATTTT	CASSYEEVQPQHF
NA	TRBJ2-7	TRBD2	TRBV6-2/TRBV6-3	TGTGCCAGCAGCTCGTCGGCAGCGGGGGCCAATCTCTACGAGCAGTACTTC	CASSSSAAGANLYEQYF
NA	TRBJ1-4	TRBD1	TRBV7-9	TGTGCCAGCAGCCTACAAGGGACAGCCGGTAATGAAAAACTGTTTTTT	CASSLQGTAGNEKLFF
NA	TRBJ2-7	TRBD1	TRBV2	TGTGCCAGCAGTGAGGACAGGGGAATCTACGAGCAGTACTTC	CASSEDRGIYEQYF
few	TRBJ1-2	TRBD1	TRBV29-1	TGCAGCGTTGCGCGCTCAGGGGGCTACGGCTATGGCTACACCTTC	CSVARSGGYGYGYTF
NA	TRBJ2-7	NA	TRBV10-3	TGTGCCATCTCTACCCAGTCGTCGGACGAGCAGTACTTC	CAISTQSSDEQYF
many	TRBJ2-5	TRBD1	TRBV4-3	TGCGCCAGCAGCCAAGAAAGGGGGACAGGGGCAGAGACCCAGTACTTC	CASSQERGTGAETQYF
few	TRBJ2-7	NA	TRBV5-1	TGCGCCAGCAGCTTGGGTCGGCAGGGGAGCTCCTACGAGCAGTACTTC	CASSLGRQGSSYEQYF
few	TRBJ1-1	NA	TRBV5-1	TGCGCCAGCAAGTTGGGTGAGGACACTGAAGCTTTCTTT	CASKLGEDTEAFF
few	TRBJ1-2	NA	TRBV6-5	TGTGCCAGCAGTCCAACCCTAGACAGGTTTAACTATGGCTACACCTTC	CASSPTLDRFNYGYTF
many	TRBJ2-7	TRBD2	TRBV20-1	TGCAGTGCAATCCCTAGCGGGGGGGCATTGTCCTACGAGCAGTACTTC	CSAIPSGGALSYEQYF
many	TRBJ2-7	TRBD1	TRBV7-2	TGTGCCAGCAGCTTACGACAGGGGTGGTACGAGCAGTACTTC	CASSLRQGWYEQYF
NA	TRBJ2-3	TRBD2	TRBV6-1	TGTGCCAGCAGTGTAACTAGCGGGGGACCCGATACGCAGTATTTT	CASSVTSGGPDTQYF